This is a list of T cell receptor beta chains from one sample in a study of T cells in Graves' hyperthyroidism and ophthalmopathy. MiXCR, run by TCRdb on the multiplex PCR reads, gives a single entry per CDR3 protein. Of 300,000 or so distinct CDR3 sequences listed, about 18% were seen once; the top ten hold roughly 49%. Sequenced sample: blood. The source is a woman aged 50 to 65 with Graves' hyperthyroidism. The CDR3 runs from the conserved cysteine through the conserved F or W. The D gene is left open where the match is weak. The size entry is marked missing in some rows and otherwise reads once, few, many or a size class.

V	D	J	size	DNA	CDR3
TRBV20-1	NA	TRBJ2-3	few	TGCAGTGCTAGGACACCCACAGATACGCAGTATTTT	CSARTPTDTQYF
TRBV29-1	TRBD1	TRBJ1-5	few	TGCAGCGTGGCAACCGGGACAGGGGGCCAGCCCCAGCATTTT	CSVATGTGGQPQHF
TRBV12-5	TRBD1	TRBJ2-1	few	TGTGCTAGTGGTTCCTGGGACAGGGGAGGCAATGAGCAGTTCTTC	CASGSWDRGGNEQFF
TRBV24-1	NA	TRBJ1-2	NA	TGTGCCACCAGTGATTCGATCCGGGACAAGGGAGGCTACACCTTC	CATSDSIRDKGGYTF
TRBV2	NA	TRBJ2-5	NA	TGTGCCAGCAGTTTGATGATTCAAGAGACCCAGTACTTC	CASSLMIQETQYF
TRBV7-3	NA	TRBJ2-7	NA	TGTGCCAGCAGCAACCAGGGTTCCGGGTTATACGAGCAGTACTTC	CASSNQGSGLYEQYF
TRBV20-1	TRBD2	TRBJ2-3	few	TGCAGTGCTAGTACGGGACTAGCGGGGGGAATCACAGATACGCAGTATTTT	CSASTGLAGGITDTQYF
TRBV6-1	TRBD1	TRBJ2-5	few	TGTGCCAGCAGGAGGGACAGGGTAGAGACCCAGTACTTC	CASRRDRVETQYF
TRBV7-9	TRBD2	TRBJ2-5	few	TGTGCCAGCAGCTTAGACCCCCCAGGGACTAGCGGGAGTTGGGAGACCCAGTACTTC	CASSLDPPGTSGSWETQYF
TRBV3-1	NA	TRBJ1-4	NA	TGTGCCAGCAGCCGAGCGGTAGAGGGTGGTGAAAAACTGTTTTTT	CASSRAVEGGEKLFF
TRBV27	NA	TRBJ1-5	many	TGTGCCAGCAGTTTAACAAATAGCAATCAGCCCCAGCATTTT	CASSLTNSNQPQHF
TRBV19	NA	TRBJ2-2	few	TGTGCCAGTACACCCCTTGGGGCGAACACCGGGGAGCTGTTTTTT	CASTPLGANTGELFF
TRBV10-2	TRBD2	TRBJ2-1	few	TGCGCCAGCAGGATCGGGAGGAGCTCCTACAATGAGCAGTTCTTC	CASRIGRSSYNEQFF
TRBV10-3	NA	TRBJ1-3	few	TGTGCCATCGGCGGGGGAGGAAACACCATATATTTT	CAIGGGGNTIYF
TRBV28	NA	TRBJ1-1	few	TGTGCCAGCAGTCCTATCCGCCAGGGGAACACTGAAGCTTTCTTT	CASSPIRQGNTEAFF
TRBV12-3/TRBV12-4	NA	TRBJ1-3	NA	TGTGCCAGCAGTTTTTGGGGCTCCTCCGGAAACACCATATATTTT	CASSFWGSSGNTIYF
TRBV6-1	TRBD1	TRBJ1-2	many	TGTGCCAGCAGTTACCCAGGGACAGGGGATCGCTATGGCTACACCTTC	CASSYPGTGDRYGYTF
TRBV28	NA	TRBJ2-4	many	TGTGCCAGCACCACCGAGAGGAGCTTAGCCAAAAACATTCAGTACTTC	CASTTERSLAKNIQYF
TRBV12-3/TRBV12-4	TRBD1	TRBJ2-2	NA	TGTGCCAGCCGTACCCTCCGGGACAGGGAGAACACCGGGGAGCTGTTTTTT	CASRTLRDRENTGELFF
TRBV20-1	TRBD1	TRBJ2-7	many	TGCAGTGCCAACCTCCCGGGACAGTACGAGCAGTACTTC	CSANLPGQYEQYF
TRBV7-3	TRBD1	TRBJ1-1	NA	TGTGCCAGCACCAACAGGGGGAGGAACACTGAAGCTTTCTTT	CASTNRGRNTEAFF
TRBV19	NA	TRBJ2-2	few	TGTGCCAGTAGTATAAGCTGCCCCGTCAACACCGGGGAGCTGTTTTTT	CASSISCPVNTGELFF
TRBV20-1	TRBD2	TRBJ2-7	many	TGCAGTGCTAGTAGGCTAGCGGGAGGCGAGCAGTACTTC	CSASRLAGGEQYF
TRBV11-2	TRBD2	TRBJ2-1	many	TGTGCCAGCAGCCCCATGCGGGGGGGATTGAATGAGCAGTTCTTC	CASSPMRGGLNEQFF
TRBV27	TRBD2	TRBJ2-1	many	TGTGCCAGCAGCACCCGACTAGCGGGCTACAATGAGCAGTTCTTC	CASSTRLAGYNEQFF
TRBV5-1	NA	TRBJ2-5	NA	TGCGCCAGCAGGGGGCCGGAGGAGACCCAGTACTTC	CASRGPEETQYF
TRBV5-1	NA	TRBJ2-4	few	TGCGCCAGCAGCGCTCACGCGGCGGATCAAAACATTCAGTACTTC	CASSAHAADQNIQYF
TRBV4-1	NA	TRBJ1-1	NA	TGCGCCAGCAGGCCTCCGGGGAGGCGACCTGAAGCTTTCTTT	CASRPPGRRPEAFF
TRBV2	NA	TRBJ2-4	NA	TGTGCCGGCAGTCAGGACATCCTAGCCAAAAACATTCAGTACTTC	CAGSQDILAKNIQYF
TRBV28	TRBD2	TRBJ2-3	many	TGTGCCAGCAACGCGGGGGGGCCAGATACGCAGTATTTT	CASNAGGPDTQYF
TRBV5-1	NA	TRBJ1-1	few	TGCGCCAGCAGCTCTAGTGGGGGGCACACTGAAGCTTTCTTT	CASSSSGGHTEAFF
TRBV27	NA	TRBJ2-1	NA	TGTGCCAGCAGTTTAATTTATCGGTCCGGAGGGGGCTACAATGAGCAGTTCTTC	CASSLIYRSGGGYNEQFF
TRBV13	TRBD2	TRBJ2-5	few	TGTGCCAGCAGCTCGCGGGGGGGCGCCCAAGAGACCCAGTACTTC	CASSSRGGAQETQYF
TRBV15	NA	TRBJ1-5	few	TGTGCCACCCACCGAAGCTATAGCAATCAGCCCCAGCATTTT	CATHRSYSNQPQHF
TRBV11-3	NA	TRBJ2-5	many	TGTGCCAGCAGCTTAGGGCAGGGTACCGGAGAGACCCAGTACTTC	CASSLGQGTGETQYF